A selection of T cell receptor beta chains follows, all from one sample in a study of T-cell reconstitution after alpha-beta-depleted transplantation in children. TCRdb called the PCR reads again in MiXCR, with one record for every CDR3 protein. The sample records around 200,000 distinct CDR3 sequences, over 15% being singletons. The sequences come from PBMCs, mostly from graft donor cells, collected 360 days after TCRalphabeta/CD19-depleted stem cell transplant. Receptors were obtained from a male patient under 10 years old who had a stem cell transplant for acute lymphoblastic leukemia, so the T cells may come from the graft donor. The CDR3 runs from the conserved cysteine through the conserved F or W.

CDR3aa: CASSQVFGTGVERLRYEQYF
v_gene: TRBV4-1
len: 20
j_gene: TRBJ2-7

CDR3aa: CASSLGGSEETQYF
v_gene: TRBV5-1
len: 14
j_gene: TRBJ2-5

CDR3aa: CASSPSDSYNSPLHF
v_gene: TRBV7-9
len: 15
j_gene: TRBJ1-6

CDR3aa: CASSFGLARDEQFF
v_gene: TRBV27
len: 14
j_gene: TRBJ2-1

CDR3aa: CASSLAMGRETQYF
v_gene: TRBV5-1
len: 14
j_gene: TRBJ2-5

CDR3aa: CAIRSDREAYEQYF
v_gene: TRBV10-3
len: 14
j_gene: TRBJ2-7

CDR3aa: CASSLAPGTQETQYF
v_gene: TRBV7-9
len: 15
j_gene: TRBJ2-5

CDR3aa: CASSRGYSGANVLTF
v_gene: TRBV7-6
len: 15
j_gene: TRBJ2-6

CDR3aa: CSARDSLANRQETQYF
v_gene: TRBV20-1
len: 16
j_gene: TRBJ2-5

CDR3aa: CASRHGTIEAFF
v_gene: TRBV19
len: 12
j_gene: TRBJ1-1

CDR3aa: CSANSLAGGLYEQYF
v_gene: TRBV20-1
len: 15
j_gene: TRBJ2-7

CDR3aa: CASSPFHPKLAGVNNEQFF
v_gene: TRBV18
len: 19
j_gene: TRBJ2-1

CDR3aa: CASSLLLNQETQYF
v_gene: TRBV5-1
len: 14
j_gene: TRBJ2-5

CDR3aa: CASSLAGQGAYEKLFF
v_gene: TRBV7-2
len: 16
j_gene: TRBJ1-4

CDR3aa: CASSLRLESTDTQYF
v_gene: TRBV5-1
len: 15
j_gene: TRBJ2-3

CDR3aa: CASSPGTGHEKLFF
v_gene: TRBV7-2
len: 14
j_gene: TRBJ1-4

CDR3aa: CASSLDLVQYF
v_gene: TRBV12-3/TRBV12-4
len: 11
j_gene: TRBJ2-3

CDR3aa: CASSLRDRANYGYTF
v_gene: TRBV12-3/TRBV12-4
len: 15
j_gene: TRBJ1-2

CDR3aa: CASSLTTGSDTQYF
v_gene: TRBV3-1
len: 14
j_gene: TRBJ2-3

CDR3aa: CASSQGPKANEKLFF
v_gene: TRBV3-1
len: 15
j_gene: TRBJ1-4